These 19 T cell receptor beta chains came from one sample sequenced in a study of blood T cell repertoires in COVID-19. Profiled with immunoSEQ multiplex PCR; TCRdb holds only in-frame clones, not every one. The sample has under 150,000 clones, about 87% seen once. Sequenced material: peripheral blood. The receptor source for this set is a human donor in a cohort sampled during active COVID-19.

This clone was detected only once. CDR3 sequence (DNA): TGTGCCAGCAGCTTAGATCTTTCGGGTGAGCAGTTCTTC. Residues: CASSLDLSGEQFF. The chain carries TRBV11-2 and TRBJ2-1, with D unclear. The CDR3 covers 13 residues. Trimming took 0 bases from V and 9 from J, leaving 9 bases between them. In germline, CDR1 is SGHAT, CDR2 FQNNGV.

CDR3 DNA: TGTGCCTGGACCGCAGGGTATGGCTACACCTTC. Translating it yields CAWTAGYGYTF. This rearrangement joins TRBV30 to TRBJ1-2, with a tentative D call TRBD1 (5 bases). Trimming pared 4 bases from V and 5 bases from J, leaving 8 bases between. Germline CDR1 is GTSNPN and CDR2 is SVGIG (reference sequence). This CDR3 region has 11 residues.

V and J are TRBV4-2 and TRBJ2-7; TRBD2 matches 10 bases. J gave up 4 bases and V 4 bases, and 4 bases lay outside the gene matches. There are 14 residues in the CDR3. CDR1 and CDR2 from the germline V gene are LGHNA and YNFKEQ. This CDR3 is CASSPSGGEYEQYF. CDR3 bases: TGTGCCAGCAGCCCGAGCGGGGGGGAGTACGAGCAGTACTTC.

Here the CDR3 reads CASSQRGQGTDTQYF. The CDR3 bases are TGTGCCAGCAGCCAGAGAGGACAGGGCACAGATACGCAGTATTTT. The rearrangement joins TRBV6-5 to TRBJ2-3; TRBD1 matches at 7 bases. Germline V gene sequence: CDR1 MNHEY, CDR2 SVGAGI. The CDR3 sequence is 15 residues long. With 6 bases clipped from V and 1 base from J, the junction kept 7 bases outside the gene matches.

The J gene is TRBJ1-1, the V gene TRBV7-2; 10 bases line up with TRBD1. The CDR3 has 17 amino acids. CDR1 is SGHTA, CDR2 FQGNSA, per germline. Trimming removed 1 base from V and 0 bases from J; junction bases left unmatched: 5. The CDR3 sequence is CASSLGRDRGMNTEAFF. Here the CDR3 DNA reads TGTGCCAGCAGCTTAGGTCGGGACAGGGGCATGAACACTGAAGCTTTCTTT.

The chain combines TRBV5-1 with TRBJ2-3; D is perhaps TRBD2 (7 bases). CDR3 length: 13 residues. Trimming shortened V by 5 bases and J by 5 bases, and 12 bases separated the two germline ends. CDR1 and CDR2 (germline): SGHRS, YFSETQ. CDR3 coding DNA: TGCGCCAGCAGAACGGGGGGCATAGATACGCAGTATTTT. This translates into CASRTGGIDTQYF.

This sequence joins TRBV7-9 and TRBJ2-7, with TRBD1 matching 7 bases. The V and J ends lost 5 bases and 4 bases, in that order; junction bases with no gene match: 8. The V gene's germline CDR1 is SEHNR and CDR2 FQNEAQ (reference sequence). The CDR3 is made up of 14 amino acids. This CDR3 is CASSPDRILYEQYF. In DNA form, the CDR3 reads TGTGCCAGCAGCCCGGACAGGATTCTTTACGAGCAGTACTTC.

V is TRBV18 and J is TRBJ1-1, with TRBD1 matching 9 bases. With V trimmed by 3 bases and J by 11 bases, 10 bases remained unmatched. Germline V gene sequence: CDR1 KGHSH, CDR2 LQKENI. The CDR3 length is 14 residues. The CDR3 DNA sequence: TGTGCCAGCTCACCCCTCCCGGGACAGGGTTGGGCTTTCTTT. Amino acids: CASSPLPGQGWAFF.

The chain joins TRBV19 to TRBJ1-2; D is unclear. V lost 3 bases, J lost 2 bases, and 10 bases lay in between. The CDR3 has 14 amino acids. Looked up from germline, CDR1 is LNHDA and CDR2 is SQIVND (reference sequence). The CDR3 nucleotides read TGTGCCAGTAGTATGGAGACGGCGAACTATGGCTACACCTTC. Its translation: CASSMETANYGYTF.

The CDR3 DNA reads TGTGCCAGCAGCCCCCGGGGTAGCGGGGCCTTCACCGGGGAGCTGTTTTTT. It yields the protein CASSPRGSGAFTGELFF. The rearrangement joins TRBV7-6 to TRBJ2-2; 8 nucleotides agree with TRBD2. From germline, CDR1 is SGHVS and CDR2 FNYEAQ. With V trimmed by 5 bases and J by 4 bases, 12 bases remained unmatched. This CDR3 has 17 amino acids. Together with reference TRBV7-6 and TRBJ2-2, the CDR3 gives the full variable domain: GAGVSQSPRYKVTKRGQDVALRCDPISGHVSLYWYRQALGQGPEFLTYFNYEAQQDKSGLPNDRFSAERPEGSISTLTIQRTEQRDSAMYRCASSPRGSGAFTGELFFGEGSRLTVL.

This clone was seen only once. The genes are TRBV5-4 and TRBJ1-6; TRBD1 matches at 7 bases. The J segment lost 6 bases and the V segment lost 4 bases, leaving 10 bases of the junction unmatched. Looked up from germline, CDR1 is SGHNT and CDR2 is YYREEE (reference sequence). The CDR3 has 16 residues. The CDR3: CASSLEGGRINSPLHF. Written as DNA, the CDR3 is TGTGCCAGCAGCCTCGAAGGGGGCCGGATTAATTCACCCCTCCACTTT.

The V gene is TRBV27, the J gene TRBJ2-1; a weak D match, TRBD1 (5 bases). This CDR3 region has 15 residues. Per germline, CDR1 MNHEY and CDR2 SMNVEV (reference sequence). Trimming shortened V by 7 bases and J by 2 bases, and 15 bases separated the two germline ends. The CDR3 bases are TGTGCCAGCACCCCTACAGGTTTTACCTACAATGAGCAGTTCTTC. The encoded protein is CASTPTGFTYNEQFF.

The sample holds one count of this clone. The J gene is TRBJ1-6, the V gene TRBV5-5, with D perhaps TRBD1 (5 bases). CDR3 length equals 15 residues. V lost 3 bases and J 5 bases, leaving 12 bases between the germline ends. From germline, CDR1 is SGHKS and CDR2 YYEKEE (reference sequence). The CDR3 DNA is TGTGCCAGCAGCTGGGGCGACGTGAATAATTCACCCCTCCACTTT. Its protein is CASSWGDVNNSPLHF.

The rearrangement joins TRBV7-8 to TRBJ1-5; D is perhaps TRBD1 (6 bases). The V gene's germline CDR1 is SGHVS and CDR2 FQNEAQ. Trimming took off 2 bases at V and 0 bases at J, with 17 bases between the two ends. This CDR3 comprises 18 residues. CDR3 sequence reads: CASSLRRDNRDSNQPQHF. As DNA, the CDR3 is TGTGCCAGCAGCTTACGACGGGACAACAGGGATAGCAATCAGCCCCAGCATTTT.

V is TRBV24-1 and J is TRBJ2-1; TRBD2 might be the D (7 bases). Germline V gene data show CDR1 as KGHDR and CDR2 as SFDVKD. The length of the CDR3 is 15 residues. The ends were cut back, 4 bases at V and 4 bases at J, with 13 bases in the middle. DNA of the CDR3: TGTGCCACCAGTGACGCGGGGGCGATATACAATGAGCAGTTCTTC. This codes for CATSDAGAIYNEQFF.

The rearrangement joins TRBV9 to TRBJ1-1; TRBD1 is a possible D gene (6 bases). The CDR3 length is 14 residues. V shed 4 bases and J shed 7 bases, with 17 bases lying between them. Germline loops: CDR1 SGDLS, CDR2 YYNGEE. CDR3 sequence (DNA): TGTGCCAGCAGCCGAGGAATGGACAGCCTTGAAGCTTTCTTT. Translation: CASSRGMDSLEAFF.

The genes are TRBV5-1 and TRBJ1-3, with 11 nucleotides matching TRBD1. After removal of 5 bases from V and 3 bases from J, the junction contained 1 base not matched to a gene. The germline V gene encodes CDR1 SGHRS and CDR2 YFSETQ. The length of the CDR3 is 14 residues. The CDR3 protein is CASSGTGGGNTIYF. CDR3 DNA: TGCGCCAGCAGTGGGACAGGGGGTGGAAACACCATATATTTT.

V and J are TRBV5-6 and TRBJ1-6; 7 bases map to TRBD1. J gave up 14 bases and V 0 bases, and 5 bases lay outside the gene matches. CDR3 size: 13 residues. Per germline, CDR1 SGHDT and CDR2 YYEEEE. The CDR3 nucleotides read TGTGCCAGCAGCTTGGGGGGACAGTTGGCCCTCCACTTT. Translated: CASSLGGQLALHF.

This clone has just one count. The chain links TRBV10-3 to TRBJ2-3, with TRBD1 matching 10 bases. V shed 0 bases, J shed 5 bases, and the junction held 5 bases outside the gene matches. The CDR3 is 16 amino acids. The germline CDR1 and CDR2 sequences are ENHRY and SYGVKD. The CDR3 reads CAISESDRGQKDTQYF. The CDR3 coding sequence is TGTGCCATCAGTGAGTCTGACAGGGGGCAGAAAGATACGCAGTATTTT.